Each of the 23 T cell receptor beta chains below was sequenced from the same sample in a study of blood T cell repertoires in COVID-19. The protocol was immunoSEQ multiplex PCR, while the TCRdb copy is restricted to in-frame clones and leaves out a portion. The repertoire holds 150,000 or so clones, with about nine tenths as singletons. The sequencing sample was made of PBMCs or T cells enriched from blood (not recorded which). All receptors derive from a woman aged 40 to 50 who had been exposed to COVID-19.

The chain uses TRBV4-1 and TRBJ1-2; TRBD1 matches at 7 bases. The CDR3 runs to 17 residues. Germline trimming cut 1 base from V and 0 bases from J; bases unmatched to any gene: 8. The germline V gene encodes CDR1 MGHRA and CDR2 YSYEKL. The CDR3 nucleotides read TGCGCCAGCAGCCAAGGTGACAGGGTCTTTGCTAACTATGGCTACACCTTC. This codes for CASSQGDRVFANYGYTF.

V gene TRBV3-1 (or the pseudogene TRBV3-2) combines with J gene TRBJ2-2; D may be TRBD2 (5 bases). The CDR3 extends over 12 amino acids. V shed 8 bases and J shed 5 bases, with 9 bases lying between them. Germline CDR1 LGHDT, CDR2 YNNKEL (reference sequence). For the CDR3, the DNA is TGTGCCAGCGGGAGATGGACCGGGGAGCTGTTTTTT. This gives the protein CASGRWTGELFF.

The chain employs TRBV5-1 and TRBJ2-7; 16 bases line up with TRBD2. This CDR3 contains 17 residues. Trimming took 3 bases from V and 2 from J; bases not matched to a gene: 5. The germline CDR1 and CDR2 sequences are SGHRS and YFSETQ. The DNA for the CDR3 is TGCGCCAGCAGCTACGGGACTAGCGGGAGGGCCCCCTACGAGCAGTACTTC. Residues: CASSYGTSGRAPYEQYF. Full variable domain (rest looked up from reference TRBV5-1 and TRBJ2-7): KAGVTQTPRYLIKTRGQQVTLSCSPISGHRSVSWYQQTPGQGLQFLFEYFSETQRNKGNFPGRFSGRQFSNSRSEMNVSTLELGDSALYLCASSYGTSGRAPYEQYFGPGTRLTVT.

The CDR3 spells CASSTSQGFDGYTF. CDR3 nucleotide sequence: TGTGCCAGTAGTACTTCACAGGGTTTTGATGGCTACACCTTC. The rearrangement links TRBV19 to TRBJ1-2; D is possibly TRBD1 (6 bases). Trimming pared 4 bases from V and 6 bases from J, leaving 15 bases between. The length of the CDR3 is 14 residues. Germline loops: CDR1 LNHDA, CDR2 SQIVND (reference sequence).

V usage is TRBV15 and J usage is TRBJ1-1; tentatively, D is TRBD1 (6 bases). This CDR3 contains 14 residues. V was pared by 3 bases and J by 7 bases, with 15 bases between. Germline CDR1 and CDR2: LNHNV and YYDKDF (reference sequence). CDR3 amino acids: CATSSTGFDGEAFF. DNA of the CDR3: TGTGCCACCAGCAGTACAGGGTTTGATGGTGAAGCTTTCTTT.

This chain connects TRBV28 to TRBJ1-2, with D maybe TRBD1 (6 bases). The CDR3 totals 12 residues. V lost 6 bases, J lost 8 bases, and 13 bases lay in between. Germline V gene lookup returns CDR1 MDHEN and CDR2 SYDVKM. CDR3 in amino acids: CASSRWTDGYTF. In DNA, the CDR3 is TGTGCCAGCAGCCGATGGACAGACGGCTACACCTTC.

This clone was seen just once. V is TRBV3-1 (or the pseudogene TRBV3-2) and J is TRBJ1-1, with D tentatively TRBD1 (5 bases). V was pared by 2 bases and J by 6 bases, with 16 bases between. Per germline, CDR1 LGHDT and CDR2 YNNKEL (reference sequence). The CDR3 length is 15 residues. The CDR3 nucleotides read TGTGCCAGCAGCCAAAACTCAGGGACTGGCCCTGAAGCTTTCTTT. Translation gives CASSQNSGTGPEAFF.

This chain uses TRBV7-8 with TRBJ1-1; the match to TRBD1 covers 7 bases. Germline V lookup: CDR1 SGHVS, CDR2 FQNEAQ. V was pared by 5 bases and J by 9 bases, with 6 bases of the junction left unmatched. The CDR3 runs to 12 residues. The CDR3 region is CASSLDRLKAFF. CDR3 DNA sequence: TGTGCCAGCAGCCTGGACAGGCTTAAAGCTTTCTTT.

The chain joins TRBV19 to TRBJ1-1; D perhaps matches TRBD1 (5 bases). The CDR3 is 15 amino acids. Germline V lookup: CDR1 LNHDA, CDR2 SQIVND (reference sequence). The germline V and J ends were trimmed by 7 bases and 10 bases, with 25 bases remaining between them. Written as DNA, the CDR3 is TGTGCCAGTAACTCCAAGATGGCAGGGCAGGTTTCAGCTTTCTTT. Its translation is CASNSKMAGQVSAFF.

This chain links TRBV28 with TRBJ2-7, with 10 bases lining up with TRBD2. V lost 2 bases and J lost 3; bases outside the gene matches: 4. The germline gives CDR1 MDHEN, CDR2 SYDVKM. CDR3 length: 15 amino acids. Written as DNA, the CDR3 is TGTGCCAGCAGTTTACCTAGCGGGAGAGGCTACGAGCAGTACTTC. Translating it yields CASSLPSGRGYEQYF.

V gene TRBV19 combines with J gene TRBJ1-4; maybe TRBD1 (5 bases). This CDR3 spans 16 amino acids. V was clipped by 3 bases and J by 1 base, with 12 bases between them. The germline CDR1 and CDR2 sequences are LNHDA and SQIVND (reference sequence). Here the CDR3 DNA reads TGTGCCAGTAGTATGGGCAGGGCCCGAACTAATGAAAAACTGTTTTTT. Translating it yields CASSMGRARTNEKLFF.

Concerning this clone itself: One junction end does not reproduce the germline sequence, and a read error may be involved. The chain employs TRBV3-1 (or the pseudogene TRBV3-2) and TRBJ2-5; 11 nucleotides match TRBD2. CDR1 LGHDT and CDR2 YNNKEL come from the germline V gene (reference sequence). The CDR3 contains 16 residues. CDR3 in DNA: TGTGCCAGCAGCCGCCGCACTAGCGGGGGTAAAGAGGCCCAGTACTTC. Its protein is CASSRRTSGGKEAQYF.

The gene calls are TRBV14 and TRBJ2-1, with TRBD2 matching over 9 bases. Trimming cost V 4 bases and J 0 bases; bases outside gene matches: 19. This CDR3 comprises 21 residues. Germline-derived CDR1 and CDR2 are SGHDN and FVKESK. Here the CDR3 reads CASSPLSWRGGPGSSYNEQFF. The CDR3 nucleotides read TGTGCCAGCAGCCCGCTCTCTTGGCGGGGGGGCCCTGGGAGCTCCTACAATGAGCAGTTCTTC.

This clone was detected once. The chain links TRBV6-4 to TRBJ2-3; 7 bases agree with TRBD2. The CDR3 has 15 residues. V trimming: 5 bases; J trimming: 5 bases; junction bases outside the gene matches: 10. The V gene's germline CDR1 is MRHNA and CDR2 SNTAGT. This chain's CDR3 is CASSPLLGGVDTQYF. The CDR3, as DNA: TGTGCCAGCAGTCCGCTCCTGGGAGGGGTAGATACGCAGTATTTT.

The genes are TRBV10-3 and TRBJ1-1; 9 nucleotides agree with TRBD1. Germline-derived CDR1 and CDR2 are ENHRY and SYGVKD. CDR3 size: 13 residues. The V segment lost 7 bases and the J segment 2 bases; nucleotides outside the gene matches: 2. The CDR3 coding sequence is TGTGCCATCACGACAGGGGGAAACACTGAAGCTTTCTTT. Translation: CAITTGGNTEAFF.

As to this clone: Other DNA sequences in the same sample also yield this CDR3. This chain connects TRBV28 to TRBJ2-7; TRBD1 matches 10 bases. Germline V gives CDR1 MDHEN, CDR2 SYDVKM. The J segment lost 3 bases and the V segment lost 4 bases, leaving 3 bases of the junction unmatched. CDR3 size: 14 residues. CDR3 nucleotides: TGTGCCAGCAGTTCGACAGGGGGCAGCTACGAGCAGTACTTC. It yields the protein CASSSTGGSYEQYF.

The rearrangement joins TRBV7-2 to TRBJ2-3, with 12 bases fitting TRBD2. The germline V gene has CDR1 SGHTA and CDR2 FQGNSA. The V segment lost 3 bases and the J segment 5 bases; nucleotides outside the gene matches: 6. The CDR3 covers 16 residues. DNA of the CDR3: TGTGCCAGCAGCTTTGCTAGCGGGGGGGTCGGAGATACGCAGTATTTT. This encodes CASSFASGGVGDTQYF. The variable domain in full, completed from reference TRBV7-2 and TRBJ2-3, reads GAGVSQSPSNKVTEKGKDVELRCDPISGHTALYWYRQSLGQGLEFLIYFQGNSAPDKSGLPSDRFSAERTGGSVSTLTIQRTQQEDSAVYLCASSFASGGVGDTQYFGPGTRLTVL.

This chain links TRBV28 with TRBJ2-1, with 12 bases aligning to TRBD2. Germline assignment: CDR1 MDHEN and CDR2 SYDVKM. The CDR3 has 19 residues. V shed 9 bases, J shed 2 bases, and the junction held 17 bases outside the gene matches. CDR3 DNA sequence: TGTGCCAGTAAGGGCGGACCGGCGACTAGCGGGAGAACCTACAATGAGCAGTTCTTC. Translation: CASKGGPATSGRTYNEQFF.

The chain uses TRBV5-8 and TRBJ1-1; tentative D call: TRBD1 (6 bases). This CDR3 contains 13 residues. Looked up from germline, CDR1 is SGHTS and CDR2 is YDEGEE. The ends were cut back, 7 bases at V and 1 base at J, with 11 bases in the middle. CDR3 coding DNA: TGTGCCAGCGGTGACAGGAGGAACACTGAAGCTTTCTTT. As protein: CASGDRRNTEAFF.

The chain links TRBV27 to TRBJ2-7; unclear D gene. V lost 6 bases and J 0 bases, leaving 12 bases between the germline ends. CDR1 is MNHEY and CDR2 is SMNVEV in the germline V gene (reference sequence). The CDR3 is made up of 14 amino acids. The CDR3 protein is CASSPWSDSYEQYF. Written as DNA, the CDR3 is TGTGCCAGCAGCCCGTGGTCAGACTCCTACGAGCAGTACTTC.

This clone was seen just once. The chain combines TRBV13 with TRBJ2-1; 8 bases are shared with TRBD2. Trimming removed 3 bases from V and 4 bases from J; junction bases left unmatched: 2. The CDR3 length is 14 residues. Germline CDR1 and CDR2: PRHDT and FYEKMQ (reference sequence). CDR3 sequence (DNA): TGTGCCAGCAGCTTCCAGCGGGGGTACAATGAGCAGTTCTTC. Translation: CASSFQRGYNEQFF. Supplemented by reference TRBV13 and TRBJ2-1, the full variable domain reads AAGVIQSPRHLIKEKRETATLKCYPIPRHDTVYWYQQGPGQDPQFLISFYEKMQSDKGSIPDRFSAQQFSDYHSELNMSSLELGDSALYFCASSFQRGYNEQFFGPGTRLTVL.

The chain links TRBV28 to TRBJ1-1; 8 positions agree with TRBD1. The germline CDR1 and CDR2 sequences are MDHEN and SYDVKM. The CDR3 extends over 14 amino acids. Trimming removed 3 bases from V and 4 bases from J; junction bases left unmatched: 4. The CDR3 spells CASSLDRVITEAFF. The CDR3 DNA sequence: TGTGCCAGCAGTTTGGACAGGGTAATCACTGAAGCTTTCTTT. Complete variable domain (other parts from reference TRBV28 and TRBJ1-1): DVKVTQSSRYLVKRTGEKVFLECVQDMDHENMFWYRQDPGLGLRLIYFSYDVKMKEKGDIPEGYSVSREKKERFSLILESASTNQTSMYLCASSLDRVITEAFFGQGTRLTVV.

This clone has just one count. The CDR3 nucleotides read TGCGCCAGCAGCGAAGCAACAGGGAGCGGGGCCAATGGCTACACCTTC. It yields the protein CASSEATGSGANGYTF. V usage is TRBV5-1 and J usage is TRBJ1-2, with D perhaps matching TRBD1 (6 bases). Germline CDR1 reads SGHRS; CDR2 reads YFSETQ. V lost 4 bases and J lost 6, with 22 bases in between. This CDR3 has 16 amino acids.